These T cell receptor beta chains were read from a single sample in a study of CXCR3-negative and CXCR3-positive naive CD8 T cells. TCRdb reprocessed the 5' RACE reads and stores each CDR3 protein as one record, lacking DNA. The table lists roughly 120,000 distinct CDR3 sequences. The sequencing sample was made of naive CXCR3+ CD8+ T cells from blood. All receptors come from a human donor in good health. Some clones in this sample may be carry-over from other donors' samples. Both conserved end residues are part of each CDR3. The order of the fields is J gene, V gene, CDR3 protein.

TRBJ1-5	TRBV12-5	CASGRLGLGNQPQHF
TRBJ2-3	TRBV7-9	CASSLFGGSTDTQYF
TRBJ1-1	TRBV9	CASRSQEGMNTEAFF
TRBJ2-7	TRBV7-8	CASSSSGGPYEQYF
TRBJ1-1	TRBV7-6	CASSLQVQGTEAFF
TRBJ2-1	TRBV9	CASSVYPGGLNEQFF
TRBJ1-5	TRBV5-5	CASSFRDSHQPQHF
TRBJ2-1	TRBV7-9	CASSSRETRVNEQFF
TRBJ2-4	TRBV7-9	CASSSLASGSEYF
TRBJ2-1	TRBV14	CASSQENNYNEQFF
TRBJ2-1	TRBV13	CASSPGDLRAGNEQFF
TRBJ2-2	TRBV6-2/TRBV6-3	CASSYSPLGRVSYPGELFF
TRBJ2-7	TRBV4-3	CASSHLIAGGDEQYF
TRBJ1-4	TRBV10-3	CAISGGSPTNEKLFF
TRBJ2-7	TRBV20-1	CSARLGSSYEQYF
TRBJ1-1	TRBV7-3	CASSPGTGQAFF
TRBJ2-2	TRBV29-1	CSVEPGSGGELFF
TRBJ2-5	TRBV5-6	CASSLQGMETQYF
TRBJ2-7	TRBV20-1	CSARGSGDYEQYF
TRBJ2-7	TRBV29-1	CSVRGGGPYEQYF
TRBJ1-1	TRBV20-1	CSAIQGDPEAFF
TRBJ1-1	TRBV28	CASSSAPMNTEAFF
TRBJ2-1	TRBV19	CASMDYNEQFF
TRBJ2-2	TRBV7-9	CASRSTSGRARNTGELFF
TRBJ2-1	TRBV28	CASSPELSRWEQFF
TRBJ1-1	TRBV11-2	CASSSLTGGGTEAFF
TRBJ2-3	TRBV3-1	CASSQEGGPDTDTQYF
TRBJ1-3	TRBV3-1	CASSQRGSLSGNTIYF
TRBJ1-2	TRBV29-1	CSVDGDQSNYGYTF
TRBJ2-2	TRBV19	CASAAGAGELFF
TRBJ2-2	TRBV4-3	CASSQDRGGSVTGELFF
TRBJ2-3	TRBV12-3/TRBV12-4	CASTSRTGYTDTQYF